Listed below are T cell receptor beta chains from one sample, sequenced in a study of T cell responses to AZD1222 COVID-19 vaccine. The data were produced by immunoSEQ multiplex PCR, yet TCRdb's version contains in-frame clones alone and is incomplete. The sample consists of 170,000 or so clones, approximately 90% of them appearing once. The sequencing used peripheral blood, collected on day 0 of AZD1222 vaccination. These receptor sequences come from an adult in good health. Each CDR3 is given with its conserved first and last residue. D genes are given only for firm matches. Some rows mark clone size as missing; the rest say once, few, many or name a class of expanded clone.

clone_size,j_call,v_call,d_call,cdr3_aa,cdr3_nt
-,TRBJ1-6,TRBV7-8,-,CASRTTVQSSYNSPLHF,TGTGCCAGCAGAACGACGGTTCAGAGCTCCTATAATTCACCCCTCCACTTT
once,TRBJ2-7,TRBV19,-,CASSMSPREQYF,TGTGCCAGTAGTATGAGTCCGCGCGAGCAGTACTTC
-,TRBJ2-7,TRBV10-2,-,CASSADAGKTYEQYF,TGCGCCAGCAGCGCGGACGCCGGAAAGACCTACGAGCAGTACTTC
-,TRBJ2-1,TRBV29-1,-,CSVTGTALYNEQFF,TGCAGCGTAACCGGGACTGCCCTCTACAATGAGCAGTTCTTC
-,TRBJ1-5,TRBV5-6,-,CASSLFGGRGDLNQPQHF,TGTGCCAGCAGCTTGTTTGGGGGTCGGGGCGATTTAAATCAGCCCCAGCATTTT
once,TRBJ2-1,TRBV5-1,-,CASAQMGNEQFF,TGCGCCAGCGCACAGATGGGCAATGAGCAGTTCTTC
-,TRBJ1-5,TRBV6-5,-,CASGLAGTGQPQHF,TGTGCCAGCGGCCTAGCGGGTACCGGTCAGCCCCAGCATTTT
-,TRBJ2-3,TRBV4-1,-,CASSRPRGPSTDTQYF,TGCGCCAGCAGCCGCCCACGGGGACCTAGCACAGATACGCAGTATTTT
once,TRBJ2-4,TRBV19,TRBD1,CASSIGTGVVIQYF,TGTGCCAGTAGTATTGGGACAGGGGTGGTCATTCAGTACTTC
-,TRBJ1-5,TRBV5-6,-,CASSLRPRVSNQPQHF,TGTGCCAGCAGCTTGCGGCCCCGGGTTAGCAATCAGCCCCAGCATTTT
-,TRBJ2-2,TRBV7-8,TRBD1,CASSSDRVMTGELFF,TGTGCCAGCAGCTCGGACAGGGTAATGACCGGGGAGCTGTTTTTT
-,TRBJ2-1,TRBV19,TRBD2,CASDSEAGGPGNEQFF,TGTGCCAGTGACTCAGAAGCGGGGGGGCCTGGCAATGAGCAGTTCTTC
few,TRBJ1-1,TRBV10-1,TRBD1,CASSATGGITEAFF,TGCGCCAGCAGTGCCACAGGGGGAATAACTGAAGCTTTCTTT
once,TRBJ1-1,TRBV29-1,TRBD1,CSVRGTENTEAFF,TGCAGCGTGCGGGGGACAGAGAACACTGAAGCTTTCTTT
-,TRBJ1-1,TRBV3-1/TRBV3-2,-,CASSQGQYEAFF,TGTGCCAGCAGCCAAGGGCAGTATGAAGCTTTCTTT
-,TRBJ2-7,TRBV2,-,CASDGGPGYEQYF,TGTGCCAGCGATGGGGGGCCGGGCTACGAGCAGTACTTC
-,TRBJ2-7,TRBV29-1,TRBD1,CSVAGSDRTYEQYF,TGCAGCGTTGCAGGTTCGGACAGGACCTACGAGCAGTACTTC
-,TRBJ2-7,TRBV10-3,TRBD1,CAISESHGDRGGDEQYF,TGTGCCATCAGTGAGTCACATGGGGACAGGGGAGGGGACGAGCAGTACTTC
-,TRBJ1-6,TRBV28,-,CASSLLVQYNSPLHF,TGTGCCAGCAGTTTACTGGTACAGTATAATTCACCCCTCCACTTT
-,TRBJ2-7,TRBV9,TRBD2,CASSVGGSGDLYEQYF,TGTGCCAGCAGCGTAGGAGGTAGCGGGGACCTCTACGAGCAGTACTTC
-,TRBJ1-2,TRBV28,TRBD1,CASSFGDRDYGYTF,TGTGCCAGCAGTTTTGGGGACAGGGACTATGGCTACACCTTC
few,TRBJ2-7,TRBV30,-,CASRPQPGYEQYF,TGTGCTTCACGCCCCCAGCCTGGCTACGAGCAGTACTTC
-,TRBJ1-1,TRBV4-3,TRBD1,CASSLGTGGSNTEAFF,TGCGCCAGCAGCCTAGGGACAGGGGGCTCGAACACTGAAGCTTTCTTT
-,TRBJ1-1,TRBV9,-,CASSGETDSYF,TGTGCCAGCAGCGGGGAGACGGACAGCTACTTT
-,TRBJ2-1,TRBV6-1,TRBD2,CASSELAGGYNEQFF,TGTGCCAGCAGTGAACTTGCGGGGGGGTACAATGAGCAGTTCTTC
-,TRBJ1-1,TRBV28,-,CASSLWAGPMNTEAFF,TGTGCCAGCAGTTTGTGGGCAGGACCCATGAACACTGAAGCTTTCTTT
-,TRBJ1-6,TRBV2,-,CATMGSGRHSYNSPLHF,TGTGCCACCATGGGTTCCGGTCGCCACTCCTATAATTCACCCCTCCACTTT
-,TRBJ2-7,TRBV20-1,-,CSATGSYEQYF,TGCAGTGCCACAGGTTCCTACGAGCAGTACTTC
-,TRBJ1-4,TRBV28,-,CASSGTPTNEKLFF,TGTGCCAGCAGCGGGACACCAACTAATGAAAAACTGTTTTTT
-,TRBJ1-4,TRBV3-1/TRBV3-2,-,CASSQAQGVALFF,TGTGCCAGCAGCCAAGCCCAGGGAGTGGCCCTGTTTTTT
once,TRBJ1-3,TRBV11-2,-,CASSSNQVYPVGNTIYF,TGTGCCAGCAGCTCCAACCAGGTCTACCCAGTCGGAAACACCATATATTTT
once,TRBJ1-2,TRBV11-3,-,CASSLGGPRNNYGYTF,TGTGCCAGCAGCTTGGGTGGGCCACGGAACAACTATGGCTACACCTTC
-,TRBJ1-2,TRBV5-6,-,CASSFPNYGYTF,TGTGCCAGCAGCTTCCCCAACTATGGCTACACCTTC
-,TRBJ2-2,TRBV9,TRBD1,CASSGRQGTTGELFF,TGTGCCAGCAGCGGCCGACAGGGGACCACCGGGGAGCTGTTTTTT
-,TRBJ2-1,TRBV7-2,TRBD2,CASSRALAGPYNEQFF,TGTGCCAGCAGTAGGGCCCTAGCGGGACCTTACAATGAGCAGTTCTTC
-,TRBJ1-1,TRBV6-2/TRBV6-3,TRBD1,CASSYDPYRGQREAFF,TGTGCCAGCAGTTACGATCCCTACAGGGGGCAGAGAGAAGCTTTCTTT
-,TRBJ1-2,TRBV10-2,TRBD1,CASSRDRAGYGYTF,TGCGCCAGCTCGAGGGACAGGGCTGGTTATGGCTACACCTTC
-,TRBJ1-2,TRBV4-3,-,CASSQGRVLGGYTF,TGCGCCAGCAGCCAAGGGAGGGTACTTGGTGGCTACACCTTC
-,TRBJ1-3,TRBV19,TRBD1,CASSTDRAGNTIYF,TGTGCCAGTTCTACGGACAGGGCTGGAAACACCATATATTTT
-,TRBJ2-2,TRBV24-1,-,CATSDFYAGRKTGELFF,TGTGCCACCAGTGATTTCTACGCCGGGAGAAAAACCGGGGAGCTGTTTTTT
-,TRBJ1-1,TRBV5-1,-,CASSLAQGYTEAFF,TGCGCCAGCAGCTTGGCCCAGGGGTACACTGAAGCTTTCTTT
-,TRBJ2-5,TRBV7-2,-,CASSFGSSQETQYF,TGTGCCAGCAGCTTTGGGAGCAGCCAAGAGACCCAGTACTTC
-,TRBJ2-7,TRBV9,TRBD1,CASSTPGTGVNEQYF,TGTGCCAGCAGCACCCCCGGGACAGGGGTAAACGAGCAGTACTTC
-,TRBJ1-6,TRBV4-3,-,CASSQGRPDINSPLHF,TGCGCCAGCAGCCAAGGTCGACCGGACATTAATTCACCCCTCCACTTT
-,TRBJ1-6,TRBV12-2,-,CASRYHRGREYSPLHF,TGTGCAAGTCGCTATCACAGGGGAAGAGAGTATTCACCCCTCCACTTT
-,TRBJ1-1,TRBV7-9,-,CASSLRDTSTEAFF,TGTGCCAGCAGCTTACGAGACACCAGTACTGAAGCTTTCTTT
-,TRBJ1-6,TRBV9,-,CASSGDSPDWSPLHF,TGTGCCAGCAGCGGGGACTCACCGGATTGGTCACCCCTCCACTTT
-,TRBJ1-3,TRBV15,-,CATSRFAGRRAGNTIYF,TGTGCCACCAGCAGGTTTGCGGGAAGGAGGGCTGGAAACACCATATATTTT
-,TRBJ1-5,TRBV18,TRBD1,CASSYRQGARQPQHF,TGTGCCAGCTCATACAGACAGGGGGCTCGGCAGCCCCAGCATTTT
-,TRBJ1-6,TRBV10-3,TRBD1,CAISGQGLGTNSPLHF,TGTGCCATCAGTGGACAGGGGTTGGGGACTAATTCACCCCTCCACTTT
-,TRBJ2-7,TRBV28,TRBD1,CASRAPGQGDEQYF,TGTGCCAGCAGGGCGCCGGGACAGGGGGACGAGCAGTACTTC
-,TRBJ1-2,TRBV13,TRBD1,CASSSNRGFNYGYTF,TGTGCCAGCAGCTCAAACAGGGGATTTAACTATGGCTACACCTTC
-,TRBJ2-6,TRBV4-3,-,CASSRVHDRMGSGANVLTF,TGCGCCAGCAGCCGTGTTCACGACAGGATGGGTTCTGGGGCCAACGTCCTGACTTTC